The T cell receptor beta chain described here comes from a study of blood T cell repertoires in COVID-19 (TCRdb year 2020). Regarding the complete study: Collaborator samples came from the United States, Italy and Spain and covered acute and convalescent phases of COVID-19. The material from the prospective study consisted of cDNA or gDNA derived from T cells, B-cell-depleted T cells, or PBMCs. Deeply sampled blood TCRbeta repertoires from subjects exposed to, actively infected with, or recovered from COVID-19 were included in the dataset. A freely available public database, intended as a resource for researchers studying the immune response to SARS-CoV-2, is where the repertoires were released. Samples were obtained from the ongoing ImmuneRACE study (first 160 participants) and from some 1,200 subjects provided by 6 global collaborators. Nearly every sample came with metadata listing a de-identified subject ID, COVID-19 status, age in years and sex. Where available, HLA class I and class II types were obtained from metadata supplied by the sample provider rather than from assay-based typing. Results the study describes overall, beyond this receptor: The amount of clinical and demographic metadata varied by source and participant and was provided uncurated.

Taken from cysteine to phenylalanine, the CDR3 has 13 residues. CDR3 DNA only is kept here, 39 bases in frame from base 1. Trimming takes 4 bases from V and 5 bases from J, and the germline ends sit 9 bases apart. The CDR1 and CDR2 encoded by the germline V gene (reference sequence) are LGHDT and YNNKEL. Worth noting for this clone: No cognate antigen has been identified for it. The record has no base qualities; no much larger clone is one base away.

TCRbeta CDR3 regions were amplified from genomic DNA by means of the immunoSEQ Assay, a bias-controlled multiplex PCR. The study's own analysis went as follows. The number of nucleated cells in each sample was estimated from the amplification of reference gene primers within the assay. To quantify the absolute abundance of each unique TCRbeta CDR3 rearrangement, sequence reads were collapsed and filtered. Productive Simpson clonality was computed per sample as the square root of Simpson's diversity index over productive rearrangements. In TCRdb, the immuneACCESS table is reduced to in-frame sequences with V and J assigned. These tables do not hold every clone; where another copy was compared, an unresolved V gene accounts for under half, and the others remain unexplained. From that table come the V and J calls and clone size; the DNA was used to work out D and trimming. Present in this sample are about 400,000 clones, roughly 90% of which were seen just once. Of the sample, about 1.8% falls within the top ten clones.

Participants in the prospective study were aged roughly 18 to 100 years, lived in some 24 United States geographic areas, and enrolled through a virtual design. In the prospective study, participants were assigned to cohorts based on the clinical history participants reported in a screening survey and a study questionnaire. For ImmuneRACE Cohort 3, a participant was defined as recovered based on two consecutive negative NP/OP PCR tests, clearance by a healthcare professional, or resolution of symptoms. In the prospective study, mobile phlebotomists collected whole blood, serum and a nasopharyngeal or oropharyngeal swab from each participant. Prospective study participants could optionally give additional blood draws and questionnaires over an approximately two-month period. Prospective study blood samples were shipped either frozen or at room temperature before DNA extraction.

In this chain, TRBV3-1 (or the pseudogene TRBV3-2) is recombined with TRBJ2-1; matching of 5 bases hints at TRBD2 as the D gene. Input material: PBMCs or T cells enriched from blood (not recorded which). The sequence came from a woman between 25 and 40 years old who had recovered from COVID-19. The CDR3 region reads CASSRVEDNEQFF. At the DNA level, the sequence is TGTGCCAGCAGCCGGGTGGAGGACAATGAGCAGTTCTTC.